This T cell receptor beta chain was found in a study of OX40 agonist ivuxolimab in advanced cancers. Whole-study findings and limits: Among patients with partial responses at 0.1-3.0 mg/kg, clonal expansion was among the lowest.

This CDR3 region has 15 residues. Trimming stripped 2 bases from V and 6 bases from J, with 17 bases between. The germline CDR1 and CDR2 sequences are MNHEY and SMNVEV (reference sequence). TCRdb's table, derived via immunoSEQ multiplex PCR, lists solely in-frame clones and lacks some. Among approximately 54,000 clones listed, under 95% were seen once. About this clone: Antigen specificity is unknown.

The clonotype was recovered from an adult with an advanced solid tumor such as melanoma, head and neck, liver or kidney cancer. Material: CD4+ or CD8+ T cells sorted from blood, obtained in a trial of the OX40 agonist ivuxolimab. V is TRBV27 and J is TRBJ2-7; D is uncertain. CDR3 sequence reads: CASSLRLGGWSEQYF. The CDR3 DNA sequence: TGTGCCAGCAGTTTACGGTTGGGTGGCTGGAGCGAGCAGTACTTC.